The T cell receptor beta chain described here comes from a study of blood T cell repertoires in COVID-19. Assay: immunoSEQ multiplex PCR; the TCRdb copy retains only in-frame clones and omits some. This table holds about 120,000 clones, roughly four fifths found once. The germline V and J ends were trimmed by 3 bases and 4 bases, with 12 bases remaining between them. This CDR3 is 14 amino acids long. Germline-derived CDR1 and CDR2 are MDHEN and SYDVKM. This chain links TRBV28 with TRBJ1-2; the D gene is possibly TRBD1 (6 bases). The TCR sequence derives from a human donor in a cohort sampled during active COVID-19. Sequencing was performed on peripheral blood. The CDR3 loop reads CASSLATGVYGYTF. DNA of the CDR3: TGTGCCAGCAGTTTGGCGACAGGTGTCTATGGCTACACCTTC.